These 21 T cell receptor beta chains were all obtained from the same sample, sequenced in a study of cytomegalovirus exposure and HLA in healthy donors. PCR employed 60 Vbeta and 13 Jbeta primers. Libraries were prepared by immunoSEQ multiplex PCR; TCRdb keeps only in-frame clonotypes and omits some of them. The sample has about 110,000 clones; about three quarters are singletons. Input material: PBMCs. The receptors were gathered from a woman between 45 and 60 years old in good health and CMV-seropositive.

This chain links TRBV7-3 with TRBJ2-3; D ambiguous. CDR3 length: 14 residues. Germline CDR1 reads SGHTA; CDR2 reads FQGTGA. V was pared by 1 base and J by 2 bases, with 7 bases between. For the CDR3, the DNA is TGTGCCAGCAGCTTAAGTTCTCTCACAGATACGCAGTATTTT. Its translation: CASSLSSLTDTQYF.

The genes are TRBV28 and TRBJ1-1, with 7 positions matching TRBD1. The germline CDR1 and CDR2 sequences are MDHEN and SYDVKM. This CDR3 contains 16 residues. The V segment lost 6 bases and the J segment 1 base; nucleotides outside the gene matches: 11. CDR3 loop: CASSWDTGTANTEAFF. The DNA for the CDR3 is TGTGCCAGCAGCTGGGATACCGGGACAGCGAACACTGAAGCTTTCTTT.

The rearrangement links TRBV15 to TRBJ2-1, with TRBD2 matching over 13 bases. Germline V gene lookup returns CDR1 LNHNV and CDR2 YYDKDF (reference sequence). V was pared by 6 bases and J by 13 bases, with 12 bases of the junction left unmatched. CDR3 length: 15 amino acids. CDR3 DNA sequence: TGTGCCACCAGTGGACTAGCGGGGGACACTTCCCCCCAGTTCTTC. Translation gives CATSGLAGDTSPQFF.

V usage is TRBV28 and J usage is TRBJ2-5, with 7 bases fitting TRBD2. V lost 5 bases and J lost 4; bases outside the gene matches: 10. The CDR3 is made up of 15 amino acids. CDR1 is MDHEN and CDR2 is SYDVKM in the germline V gene. CDR3 DNA: TGTGCCAGCAGTGGCCGGGACTATCTCCTAGAGACCCAGTACTTC. Protein: CASSGRDYLLETQYF.

This chain uses TRBV27 with TRBJ1-1; TRBD1 aligns across 8 bases. Trimming took 6 bases from V and 1 from J; bases not matched to a gene: 4. The germline V gene encodes CDR1 MNHEY and CDR2 SMNVEV (reference sequence). This CDR3 region has 14 residues. The CDR3 here is CASSPGTGNTEAFF. CDR3 coding DNA: TGTGCCAGCAGCCCCGGGACAGGGAACACTGAAGCTTTCTTT.

This clone turned up a few times. The J gene is TRBJ2-7, the V gene TRBV2; D is perhaps TRBD2 (6 bases). The CDR3 runs 13 residues. CDR1 is SNHLY and CDR2 is FYNNEI in the germline V gene. Trimming left V 4 bases short and J 5 bases short, with 12 bases between. This CDR3 reads CASSGGELNEQYF. CDR3 coding DNA: TGTGCCAGCAGTGGGGGGGAGTTGAACGAGCAGTACTTC.

Worth noting for this clone: This likely reflects a read error, since a far larger clone is one base away. Distinct nucleotide sequences in the sample also encode this CDR3. V usage is TRBV6-1 and J usage is TRBJ1-3; D remains unclear. The CDR3 spans 14 residues. Germline V lookup: CDR1 MNHNS, CDR2 SASEGT. Here the CDR3 reads CASSDRYSGNTIYF. The CDR3 DNA sequence: TGTGCCAGCAGTGACAGGTACTCTGGAAACACCATATACTTT.

V and J are TRBV7-3 and TRBJ1-1, with D uncertain. Germline V gene lookup returns CDR1 SGHTA and CDR2 FQGTGA. Trimming shortened V by 1 base and J by 1 base, and 10 bases separated the two germline ends. This CDR3 contains 15 residues. For the CDR3, the DNA is TGTGCCAGCAGCTTAAACTCCGGGAGGAACACTGAAGCTTTCTTT. Translating it yields CASSLNSGRNTEAFF.

The chain employs TRBV19 and TRBJ2-5; TRBD2 might be the D (5 bases). V gave up 3 bases and J gave up 3 bases, with 11 bases separating them. There are 14 residues in the CDR3. Germline V gives CDR1 LNHDA, CDR2 SQIVND (reference sequence). The CDR3 DNA reads as TGTGCCAGTAGTATGGCGGCTAGCAAAGAGACCCAGTACTTC. It codes for CASSMAASKETQYF.

This chain joins TRBV7-8 and TRBJ1-1, with 11 bases that match TRBD1. Germline CDR1 SGHVS, CDR2 FQNEAQ. CDR3 length: 16 residues. V was clipped by 6 bases and J by 4 bases; unmatched bases: 10. As DNA, the CDR3 is TGTGCCAGCAGTCCCCGGACAGGGGGCACTAGCACTGAAGCTTTCTTT. It specifies CASSPRTGGTSTEAFF. Complete variable domain (other parts from reference TRBV7-8 and TRBJ1-1): GAGVSQSPRYKVAKRGQDVALRCDPISGHVSLFWYQQALGQGPEFLTYFQNEAQLDKSGLPSDRFFAERPEGSVSTLKIQRTQQEDSAVYLCASSPRTGGTSTEAFFGQGTRLTVV.

This chain uses TRBV7-2 with TRBJ1-5, with a tentative D call TRBD1 (5 bases). Germline CDR1 and CDR2: SGHTA and FQGNSA. Between the trimmed V and J ends, which lost 1 base and 0 bases, there was a span of 16 bases. The CDR3 covers 18 residues. CDR3 in amino acids: CASSLGGGRSYSNQPQHF. CDR3 DNA sequence: TGTGCCAGCAGCTTAGGGGGCGGCAGGAGTTATAGCAATCAGCCCCAGCATTTT. Filled out from reference TRBV7-2 and TRBJ1-5, the complete variable domain reads GAGVSQSPSNKVTEKGKDVELRCDPISGHTALYWYRQSLGQGLEFLIYFQGNSAPDKSGLPSDRFSAERTGGSVSTLTIQRTQQEDSAVYLCASSLGGGRSYSNQPQHFGDGTRLSIL.

The CDR3 spells CASSPRDSNYGYTF. CDR3 bases: TGCGCCAGCAGCCCCCGGGACAGCAACTATGGCTACACCTTC. V gene TRBV5-1 combines with J gene TRBJ1-2; TRBD1 aligns across 7 bases. J was trimmed by 2 bases and V by 4 bases; bases with no gene match: 5. The CDR3 runs to 14 residues. Germline V gene data show CDR1 as SGHRS and CDR2 as YFSETQ.

This rearrangement joins TRBV7-2 to TRBJ2-2, with TRBD2 matching over 10 bases. The CDR3 is 16 amino acids. The ends lost 1 base at V and 7 bases at J; junction bases unmatched: 6. Germline lookup yields CDR1 SGHTA and CDR2 FQGNSA. The DNA of the CDR3 is TGTGCCAGCAGCTTAGAAGCGGGGGGGCTTAACGGGGAGCTGTTTTTT. Amino acids: CASSLEAGGLNGELFF. Together with reference TRBV7-2 and TRBJ2-2, the CDR3 gives the full variable domain: GAGVSQSPSNKVTEKGKDVELRCDPISGHTALYWYRQSLGQGLEFLIYFQGNSAPDKSGLPSDRFSAERTGGSVSTLTIQRTQQEDSAVYLCASSLEAGGLNGELFFGEGSRLTVL.

This clone was seen a single time. The CDR3 sequence is CASSLGPGRTQYF. The CDR3 coding sequence is TGTGCCAGCAGCTTGGGTCCAGGGCGTACGCAGTATTTT. The chain is built from TRBV11-2 and TRBJ2-3; possibly TRBD1 for D (5 bases). In germline, CDR1 is SGHAT, CDR2 FQNNGV. The CDR3 sequence is 13 residues long. V lost 3 bases and J lost 8, with 12 bases in between.

The gene calls are TRBV7-2 and TRBJ1-2; a weak D match, TRBD1 (5 bases). The V gene lost 3 bases and the J gene lost 10 bases, with 15 bases spanning the gap. Germline lookup yields CDR1 SGHTA and CDR2 FQGNSA. This CDR3 has 13 residues. The CDR3 bases are TGTGCCAGCAGCTTCACGGGGGAGATCGACTACACCTTC. Translated: CASSFTGEIDYTF. Full variable domain (outside the CDR3, taken from reference TRBV7-2 and TRBJ1-2): GAGVSQSPSNKVTEKGKDVELRCDPISGHTALYWYRQSLGQGLEFLIYFQGNSAPDKSGLPSDRFSAERTGGSVSTLTIQRTQQEDSAVYLCASSFTGEIDYTFGSGTRLTVV.

The gene calls are TRBV10-3 and TRBJ2-7; the match to TRBD2 covers 9 bases. This CDR3 has 15 amino acids. J lost 0 bases, V lost 3 bases, and 3 bases had no gene match. Germline V gene lookup returns CDR1 ENHRY and CDR2 SYGVKD. CDR3 loop: CAISDEAGGSYEQYF. CDR3 bases: TGTGCCATCAGTGATGAAGCGGGGGGCTCCTACGAGCAGTACTTC.

This chain links TRBV19 with TRBJ2-5, with D possibly matching TRBD1 (6 bases). Trimming took off 6 bases at V and 1 base at J, with 12 bases between the two ends. The germline V gene encodes CDR1 LNHDA and CDR2 SQIVND (reference sequence). The CDR3 has 14 amino acids. The CDR3 sequence is CASSLTGPQETQYF. Written as DNA, the CDR3 is TGTGCCAGTAGCCTAACAGGGCCCCAAGAGACCCAGTACTTC.

The genes are TRBV27 and TRBJ2-7; 7 bases align to TRBD1. Looked up from germline, CDR1 is MNHEY and CDR2 is SMNVEV (reference sequence). V lost 0 bases, J lost 8 bases, and 10 bases stayed unmatched. The CDR3 consists of 15 residues. CDR3 residues: CASSLSSGTVSKQYF. CDR3 coding DNA: TGTGCCAGCAGTTTATCGTCTGGGACAGTCTCAAAGCAGTACTTC.

The chain couples TRBV7-6 to TRBJ2-7; TRBD2 might be the D (5 bases). The V end was cut by 5 bases, the J end by 2 bases, with 13 bases between. The germline V gene encodes CDR1 SGHVS and CDR2 FNYEAQ. This CDR3 is 14 amino acids long. CDR3 residues: CASSPRTGPYEQYF. The CDR3 coding sequence is TGTGCCAGCAGCCCTAGGACTGGGCCCTACGAGCAGTACTTC.

The chain carries TRBV28 and TRBJ1-6; tentative D call: TRBD1 (5 bases). Per germline, CDR1 MDHEN and CDR2 SYDVKM. Deletions cut 1 base from V and 14 bases from J, with 9 bases between. The CDR3 length is 12 residues. CDR3 region: CASSLSPGALHF. CDR3 sequence (DNA): TGTGCCAGCAGTTTATCGCCGGGGGCCCTCCACTTT.

The chain is built from TRBV30 and TRBJ1-1, with unresolved D. The ends were cut back, 3 bases at V and 5 bases at J, with 13 bases in the middle. Germline V lookup: CDR1 GTSNPN, CDR2 SVGIG (reference sequence). This CDR3 comprises 13 residues. The DNA of the CDR3 is TGTGCCTGGAGCAGAGGAACGGAAACTGAAGCTTTCTTT. It codes for CAWSRGTETEAFF. Full variable domain (outside the CDR3, taken from reference TRBV30 and TRBJ1-1): SQTIHQWPATLVQPVGSPLSLECTVEGTSNPNLYWYRQAAGRGLQLLFYSVGIGQISSEVPQNLSASRPQDRQFILSSKKLLLSDSGFYLCAWSRGTETEAFFGQGTRLTVV.